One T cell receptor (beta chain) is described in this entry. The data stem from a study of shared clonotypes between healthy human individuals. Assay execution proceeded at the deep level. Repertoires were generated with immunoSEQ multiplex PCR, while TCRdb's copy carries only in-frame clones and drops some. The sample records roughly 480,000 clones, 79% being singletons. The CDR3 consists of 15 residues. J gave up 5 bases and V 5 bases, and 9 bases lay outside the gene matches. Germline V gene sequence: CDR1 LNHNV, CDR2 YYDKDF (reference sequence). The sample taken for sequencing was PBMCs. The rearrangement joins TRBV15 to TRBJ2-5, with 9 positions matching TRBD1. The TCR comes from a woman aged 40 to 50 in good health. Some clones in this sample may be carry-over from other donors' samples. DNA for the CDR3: TGTGCCACCAGCGCACAGGGGGCTATTCGGGAGACCCAGTACTTC. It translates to CATSAQGAIRETQYF.